Each of the 32 T cell receptor beta chains below was sequenced from the same sample in a study of blood T cells in healthy people across ages. Using a J-beta primer mix together with a sample-barcoded 5' primer, a second PCR was run for about 6 to 11 cycles. TCRdb fed the 5' RACE reads into MiXCR, producing one record per CDR3 protein. This sample has around 1,700,000 distinct CDR3 sequences; over 25% occur once, and the top ten carry less than 9.5%. The material sequenced was blood. These receptors originate from a woman in her 30s in good health.

This clonotype was counted only a few times. V and J are TRBV4-3 and TRBJ2-3; tentative D call: TRBD2 (6 bases). The CDR3 is 17 residues long. The V gene lost 0 bases and the J gene lost 2 bases, with 15 bases spanning the gap. Germline V gives CDR1 LGHNA, CDR2 YSLEER. The CDR3 reads CASSQEGSSGYTDTQYF. CDR3 nucleotide sequence: TGCGCCAGCAGCCAAGAAGGGAGTAGCGGTTACACAGATACGCAGTATTTT.

This clonotype came up many times. Written as DNA, the CDR3 is TGCAGCGTTGCCCTGGGGGCCATATACAATGAGCAGTTCTTC. It encodes CSVALGAIYNEQFF. The rearrangement links TRBV29-1 to TRBJ2-1, with D tentatively TRBD1 (6 bases). Between the trimmed V and J ends, which lost 4 bases and 4 bases, there was a span of 14 bases. The germline gives CDR1 SQVTM, CDR2 ANQGSEA. CDR3 length: 14 residues.

This clonotype has just a few counts. One end of the junction is discordant with germline, which a read error may explain. The chain carries TRBV9 and TRBJ2-1, with no clear D. Germline assignment: CDR1 SGDLS and CDR2 YYNGEE. CDR3 length: 13 amino acids. Here the CDR3 reads CASIVGVYNEQFF. The CDR3 DNA sequence: TGTGCCAGCATCGTAGGAGTCTACAATGAGCAGTTCTTC.

The rearrangement joins TRBV7-9 to TRBJ1-2; D remains ambiguous. This CDR3 spans 11 amino acids. Looked up from germline, CDR1 is SEHNR and CDR2 is FQNEAQ (reference sequence). V lost 0 bases and J lost 11, with 7 bases in between. This CDR3 is CASSLASEYTF. For the CDR3, the DNA is TGTGCCAGCAGCTTAGCATCCGAGTACACCTTC.

Of note for this clonotype: A read error is possible here, since a much larger clone lies one base away. The rearrangement links TRBV12-3 or TRBV12-4 to TRBJ2-1; perhaps TRBD1 as D (5 bases). This CDR3 has 12 amino acids. V was pared by 3 bases and J by 12 bases, with 12 bases between. CDR3 in DNA: TGTGCCAGCAGTTTTTGGCAGGGATCGCAGTTCTTC. Translated, it gives CASSFWQGSQFF.

This clonotype was counted a few times. This chain joins TRBV12-3 or TRBV12-4 and TRBJ1-2, with 10 positions matching TRBD1. Unmatched junction bases numbered 9, after V lost 6 bases and J lost 8 bases. This CDR3 comprises 14 residues. Here the CDR3 DNA reads TGTGCCAGCAGACCGGACAGGGGGGGAAAGGGCTACACCTTC. This sequence encodes CASRPDRGGKGYTF.

As concerns this clonotype: Germline and junction disagree at one end, which may indicate a read error. The CDR3 spells CANSLANERSYEQYF. Written as DNA, the CDR3 is TGTGCCAACAGCTTAGCTAACGAGCGGAGCTACGAGCAGTACTTC. V gene TRBV7-2 combines with J gene TRBJ2-7; maybe TRBD2 (5 bases). This CDR3 is 15 amino acids long. Germline-derived CDR1 and CDR2 are SGHTA and FQGNSA.

This chain joins TRBV12-3 or TRBV12-4 and TRBJ1-5; a possible D gene is TRBD1 (6 bases). The V end was cut by 2 bases, the J end by 6 bases, with 11 bases between. The CDR3 loop spans 14 amino acids. The CDR3 reads CASSLRGITQPQHF. For the CDR3, the DNA is TGTGCCAGCAGTTTAAGGGGGATTACTCAGCCCCAGCATTTT.

This chain connects TRBV12-3 or TRBV12-4 to TRBJ2-3, with D unresolved. CDR3 length: 13 amino acids. The V gene lost 3 bases and the J gene lost 1 base, with 5 bases spanning the gap. The CDR3 loop is CASSLWRTDTQYF. CDR3 DNA sequence: TGTGCCAGCAGTTTGTGGCGCACAGATACGCAGTATTTT.

On this clonotype itself: This could be a read error, since a much larger clone is one nucleotide away. This sequence joins TRBV20-1 and TRBJ2-3; no firm D call. Looked up from germline, CDR1 is DFQATT and CDR2 is SNEGSKA (reference sequence). The V end was cut by 0 bases, the J end by 6 bases, with 13 bases between. CDR3 length: 14 amino acids. This CDR3 reads CSARDPQVSDTQYF. The CDR3 region has the DNA TGCAGTGCTAGAGATCCGCAAGTTTCCGATACGCAGTATTTT.

This clonotype has only a few counts. The chain recombines TRBV10-3 with TRBJ2-3, with 11 positions matching TRBD2. This CDR3 comprises 15 residues. Per germline, CDR1 ENHRY and CDR2 SYGVKD. The ends lost 1 base at V and 8 bases at J; junction bases unmatched: 5. CDR3 amino acids: CAISEWGSGRATQYF. CDR3 coding DNA: TGTGCCATCAGTGAGTGGGGTAGCGGGAGGGCTACGCAGTATTTT.

In regard to this clonotype: A much larger clone differs from this one at a single base, so this may be a read error. The chain couples TRBV27 to TRBJ2-1; D may correspond to TRBD1 or TRBD2 (5 bases each). Germline CDR1 reads MNHEY; CDR2 reads SMNVEV (reference sequence). The CDR3 runs 14 residues. CDR3 sequence: CASTGTTPYSEQFF. The CDR3 DNA reads as TGTGCCAGCACCGGGACGACCCCCTACAGTGAGCAGTTCTTC.

This clonotype occurred a few times. The rearrangement links TRBV9 to TRBJ1-2; D may be TRBD1 (5 bases). V lost 8 bases to trimming and J lost 5 bases, with 28 bases between them. The CDR3 runs 17 residues. Germline V gene lookup returns CDR1 SGDLS and CDR2 YYNGEE. CDR3 in amino acids: CASIPGRQTLKWYGYTF. The CDR3 bases are TGTGCCAGTATTCCAGGGAGACAGACCTTGAAATGGTATGGCTACACCTTC.

V and J are TRBV9 and TRBJ2-6; 9 nucleotides line up with TRBD1. V lost 4 bases, J lost 0 bases, and 8 bases stayed unmatched. Looked up from germline, CDR1 is SGDLS and CDR2 is YYNGEE. The CDR3 has 18 amino acids. The CDR3 reads CASSPGTGSPSGANVLTF. In DNA, the CDR3 is TGTGCCAGCAGCCCCGGGACAGGGTCCCCCTCTGGGGCCAACGTCCTGACTTTC. The full variable domain, in which reference TRBV9 and TRBJ2-6 provide the parts outside the CDR3, is DSGVTQTPKHLITATGQRVTLRCSPRSGDLSVYWYQQSLDQGLQFLIQYYNGEERAKGNILERFSAQQFPDLHSELNLSSLELGDSALYFCASSPGTGSPSGANVLTFGAGSRLTVL.

The CDR3: CSVERPPYGYTF. DNA of the CDR3: TGCAGCGTTGAAAGACCTCCATATGGCTACACCTTC. V gene TRBV29-1 combines with J gene TRBJ1-2, with D hard to call. The CDR3 covers 12 residues. Trimming took off 2 bases at V and 5 bases at J, with 9 bases between the two ends. Germline V CDR1 and CDR2: SQVTM, ANQGSEA.

The V call is TRBV20-1, the J call TRBJ2-5; possible D gene TRBD2, 7 bases. This CDR3 is 16 amino acids long. Germline V gives CDR1 DFQATT, CDR2 SNEGSKA (reference sequence). V was clipped by 3 bases and J by 2 bases, with 19 bases between them. CDR3 in DNA: TGCAGTGCTAGTCGACTGTGGGGGGGCGGTCAAGAGACCCAGTACTTC. Its protein is CSASRLWGGGQETQYF.

As regards this clonotype: The junction departs from the called germline gene at one end, perhaps through a read error. The J gene is TRBJ2-4, the V gene TRBV4-1; D is possibly TRBD1 or TRBD2 (5 bases each). The CDR3 contains 15 residues. In germline, CDR1 is MGHRA, CDR2 YSYEKL. CDR3 nucleotide sequence: TGCGTCAGCAGCCAAGAATTTGGGACCCGCGACATTCAGTACTTC. Its protein product is CVSSQEFGTRDIQYF.

This clonotype was observed at least ten times. The V gene is TRBV20-1, the J gene TRBJ2-5; 7 bases align to TRBD1. CDR3 length: 14 amino acids. Germline loops: CDR1 DFQATT, CDR2 SNEGSKA (reference sequence). With V trimmed by 1 base and J by 1 base, 3 bases remained unmatched. DNA of the CDR3: TGCAGTGCTAGAGTCGGGACAGCCCAAGAGACCCAGTACTTC. Protein sequence: CSARVGTAQETQYF.

In its sample, this clonotype was seen once. A read error is possible here, since a much larger clone lies one base away. The chain employs TRBV7-2 and TRBJ2-7; 9 nucleotides agree with TRBD2. CDR1 and CDR2 (germline): SGHTA, FQGNSA. Losses at the gene ends were 6 bases for V and 2 bases for J; bases not matched to a gene: 11. This CDR3 is built from 16 residues. As DNA, the CDR3 is TGTGCCAGCAGACAGAGCACTAGCGGGCCCCCCTACGAGCAGTACTTC. This codes for CASRQSTSGPPYEQYF.

The CDR3 region is CSANPGGENYGYTF. The DNA of the CDR3 is TGCAGTGCTAACCCAGGGGGCGAGAACTATGGCTACACCTTC. The genes are TRBV20-1 and TRBJ1-2; TRBD1 matches at 8 bases. V was pared by 4 bases and J by 2 bases, with 6 bases of the junction left unmatched. CDR1 and CDR2 from the germline V gene are DFQATT and SNEGSKA (reference sequence). The CDR3 extends over 14 amino acids.

This clonotype came up a few times. The chain has TRBV9 and TRBJ2-7, with 11 bases identical to TRBD1. The CDR3 length is 17 residues. V lost 3 bases and J lost 2; bases outside the gene matches: 10. The germline V gene encodes CDR1 SGDLS and CDR2 YYNGEE. The CDR3 region is CASSAKEGTGGAYEQYF. The CDR3, as DNA: TGTGCCAGCAGCGCCAAAGAGGGGACAGGGGGGGCCTACGAGCAGTACTTC.

The table lists this clonotype with many counts. The chain joins TRBV5-1 to TRBJ2-7, with 7 nucleotides matching TRBD1. In germline, CDR1 is SGHRS, CDR2 YFSETQ. The CDR3 extends over 15 amino acids. V dropped 4 bases and J dropped 2; count of bases not matched to a gene: 9. The CDR3 DNA follows: TGCGCCAGCAGCCCCGGGACAGATAACCCCTACGAGCAGTACTTC. Its protein is CASSPGTDNPYEQYF.

This clonotype has just a few counts. V is TRBV19 and J is TRBJ2-7, with TRBD2 as a possible D gene (6 bases). There are 15 residues in the CDR3. Trimming pared 7 bases from V and 0 bases from J, leaving 16 bases between. Germline CDR1 LNHDA, CDR2 SQIVND (reference sequence). CDR3 loop: CASTRRWGVSYEQYF. CDR3 DNA: TGTGCCAGTACTCGACGGTGGGGGGTCTCCTACGAGCAGTACTTC.

In this sample, this clonotype turned up a few times. This sequence joins TRBV2 and TRBJ2-1; 13 bases match TRBD2. Germline V gene data show CDR1 as SNHLY and CDR2 as FYNNEI. This CDR3 has 16 amino acids. V was pared by 6 bases and J by 0 bases, with 2 bases of the junction left unmatched. CDR3 protein: CASRTSGRSSYNEQFF. In nucleotides, the CDR3 is TGTGCCAGCAGGACTAGCGGGAGGAGCTCCTACAATGAGCAGTTCTTC.

The V call is TRBV20-1, the J call TRBJ1-1; the match to TRBD1 covers 8 bases. Per germline, CDR1 DFQATT and CDR2 SNEGSKA (reference sequence). V shed 6 bases and J 7 bases; nucleotides not matched to a gene: 7. The CDR3 is made up of 12 amino acids. The CDR3 sequence: CSAPDRDYEAFF. CDR3 nucleotide sequence: TGCAGTGCCCCGGACAGGGATTATGAAGCTTTCTTT.

This clonotype was recorded at least ten times. V and J are TRBV5-1 and TRBJ2-7, with 7 bases identical to TRBD2. Germline V CDR1 and CDR2: SGHRS, YFSETQ. This CDR3 region has 15 residues. Trimming at V came to 5 bases and at J to 1 base, leaving 9 bases not matched to a gene. The CDR3: CASSYEAGVSYEQYF. CDR3 bases: TGCGCCAGCAGTTATGAGGCGGGGGTATCCTACGAGCAGTACTTC.

This clonotype came up once. This sequence joins TRBV10-2 and TRBJ1-4; unclear D gene. Per the germline V gene, CDR1 is WSHSY and CDR2 is SAAADI. The CDR3 extends over 13 amino acids. V was cut by 7 bases and J by 0 bases, with 6 bases left in between. The DNA for the CDR3 is TGCGCCAGCACGGAGGCAACTAATGAAAAACTGTTTTTT. Its translation: CASTEATNEKLFF.

This clonotype appeared a few times. The chain combines TRBV2 with TRBJ1-2; TRBD1 is a possible D gene (5 bases). CDR1 and CDR2 (germline): SNHLY, FYNNEI. V was cut by 8 bases and J by 7 bases, with 11 bases left in between. CDR3 length equals 11 residues. CDR3 residues: CASGGFGGYTF. The CDR3 region has the DNA TGTGCCAGCGGGGGTTTCGGTGGCTACACCTTC.

This clonotype was seen more than once but under ten times. The rearrangement joins TRBV7-2 to TRBJ1-2; 7 nucleotides match TRBD1. Unmatched junction bases numbered 3, after V lost 0 bases and J lost 2 bases. The germline gives CDR1 SGHTA, CDR2 FQGNSA. The CDR3 has 15 residues. The CDR3 DNA is TGTGCCAGCAGCTTAGCGCAGGGGGGGAACTATGGCTACACCTTC. Amino acids: CASSLAQGGNYGYTF.

This clonotype was seen a handful of times. The chain uses TRBV19 and TRBJ1-1; D is perhaps TRBD1 (6 bases). CDR3 length equals 15 residues. V shed 5 bases and J shed 6 bases, with 19 bases lying between them. The germline CDR1 and CDR2 sequences are LNHDA and SQIVND (reference sequence). This chain's CDR3 is CASSPRDKPQPEAFF. The CDR3 DNA reads TGTGCCAGTAGTCCCCGGGACAAGCCTCAGCCTGAAGCTTTCTTT.

The sample holds many counts of this clonotype. The chain recombines TRBV20-1 with TRBJ2-7; either TRBD1 or TRBD2 may fit D (5 bases each). The CDR3 loop spans 15 amino acids. Germline V gives CDR1 DFQATT, CDR2 SNEGSKA (reference sequence). Trimming left V 0 bases short and J 4 bases short, with 16 bases between. The CDR3 here is CSAREFRELPYEQYF. CDR3 nucleotide sequence: TGCAGTGCTAGAGAATTCAGGGAGTTGCCGTACGAGCAGTACTTC.

The table lists this clonotype with many counts. The V gene is TRBV4-1, the J gene TRBJ2-6, with D possibly TRBD2 on 6 matching bases. The CDR3 runs to 18 residues. Germline CDR1 and CDR2: MGHRA and YSYEKL. The V and J ends lost 4 bases and 2 bases respectively, with 18 bases between them. The DNA for the CDR3 is TGCGCCAGCAGCCCTGGGACTTCGTCTTCACCTGGGGCCAACGTCCTGACTTTC. Translating it yields CASSPGTSSSPGANVLTF.